This T cell receptor beta chain appears in the sequencing data of a study of STAT5B mutations in CD4+ large granular lymphocyte leukemia. The survey-level immunoSEQ assay was used. Some clones are missing from TCRdb's copy, which holds only in-frame ones; the method was immunoSEQ multiplex PCR. The sample contains under 30,000 clones, 65% to 75% of which appear only once. With regard to this clone: As yet, its antigen is unknown.

Control samples were healthy donors' buffy coats. Findings of the study overall: Main leukemic clonotypes were patient-specific, but approximately 25% appeared at low frequency elsewhere.

Sequencing used CD4+ T cells from blood buffy coats. This clonotype originated in a human donor in good health.

The CDR3 loop is CASRIAGGPTDTQYF. The CDR3 DNA follows: TGTGCCAGCAGAATAGCGGGAGGCCCCACAGATACGCAGTATTTT. This chain links TRBV5-6 with TRBJ2-3, with 10 positions matching TRBD2. V shed 5 bases and J 2 bases; nucleotides not matched to a gene: 5. Germline V gene sequence: CDR1 SGHDT, CDR2 YYEEEE. The CDR3 runs 15 residues.